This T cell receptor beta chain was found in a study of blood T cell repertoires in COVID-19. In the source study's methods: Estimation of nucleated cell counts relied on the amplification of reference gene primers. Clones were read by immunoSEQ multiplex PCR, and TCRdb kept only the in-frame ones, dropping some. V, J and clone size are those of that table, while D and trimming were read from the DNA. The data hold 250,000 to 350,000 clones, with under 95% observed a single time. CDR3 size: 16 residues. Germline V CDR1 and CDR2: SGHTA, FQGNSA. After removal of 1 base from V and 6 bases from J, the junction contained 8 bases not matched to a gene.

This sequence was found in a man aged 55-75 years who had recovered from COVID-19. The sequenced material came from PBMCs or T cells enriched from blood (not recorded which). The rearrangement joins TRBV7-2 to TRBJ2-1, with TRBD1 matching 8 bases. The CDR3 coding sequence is TGTGCCAGCAGCTTAGTTGGGACAGGCCCCGTCAATGAGCAGTTCTTC. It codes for CASSLVGTGPVNEQFF.